This TCR beta chain was recorded in a study of cytomegalovirus exposure and HLA in healthy donors. Overall study findings and caveats: Later analysis demonstrated an association between a missense DCLRE1C variant and TCR beta V- and J-gene trimming. Only CMV serostatus was available as immune exposure information. Presence/absence analyses rested on an assumption that sequencing depth was roughly uniform across donors.

On this clone itself: The antigen is unknown.

V lost 2 bases to trimming and J lost 4 bases; unmatched junction nucleotides: 6. The CDR3 consists of 15 residues. Germline-derived CDR1 and CDR2 are SEHNR and FQNEAQ (reference sequence). The PCR contained 60 Vbeta and 13 Jbeta primers. TCRdb's table, derived via immunoSEQ multiplex PCR, lists solely in-frame clones and lacks some. This table has 200,000 or so clones, roughly four fifths appearing once. Material: PBMCs. The source is a woman aged 50 to 60 in good health and CMV-seropositive. The chain joins TRBV7-9 to TRBJ1-1; the match to TRBD1 covers 8 bases. CDR3 sequence (DNA): TGTGCCAGCAGCTTATACAGGGGGGGGAGCACTGAAGCTTTCTTT. It specifies CASSLYRGGSTEAFF.